Shown below are 13 T cell receptor beta chains from a single sample sequenced in a study of T cells after posttransplantation cyclophosphamide. Treatment was busulfan-fludarabine conditioning, a marrow graft, and cyclophosphamide on days +3 and +4. Sequencing was performed with immunoSEQ multiplex PCR; in TCRdb, only in-frame clones are kept and a portion is missing. The table has about 4,000 clones, 75% to 85% seen once. Sequenced here: CD4+ T cells sorted from blood, sampled about 230 days after a stem cell transplant with posttransplant cyclophosphamide. The receptors shown here come from a young adult male patient who received an allogeneic stem cell transplant from a related donor, was CMV-positive, and had no GVHD. Some T cells could come from the graft donor.

The chain's CDR3 is CASSPRPSTGHTPSAQYF. As DNA, the CDR3 is TGTGCCAGCTCACCACGCCCATCGACAGGGCATACCCCTTCGGCCCAGTACTTC. This chain joins TRBV18 and TRBJ2-5, with TRBD1 matching over 7 bases. Per the germline V gene, CDR1 is KGHSH and CDR2 is LQKENI. CDR3 length: 18 residues. The junction had 20 bases not matched to a gene; V was cut back by 1 base and J by 9 bases.

This clone has just a few counts. V and J are TRBV27 and TRBJ2-3; 13 bases line up with TRBD2. CDR1 MNHEY and CDR2 SMNVEV come from the germline V gene (reference sequence). V lost 2 bases, J lost 4 bases, and 6 bases stayed unmatched. CDR3 length: 17 residues. In nucleotides, the CDR3 is TGTGCCAGCAGTTTAATAACTAGCGGGAGGGCCCCAGATACGCAGTATTTT. It translates to CASSLITSGRAPDTQYF.

The rearrangement uses TRBV7-2 and TRBJ2-7, with 11 nucleotides matching TRBD2. The J segment lost 5 bases and the V segment lost 6 bases, leaving 9 bases of the junction unmatched. Germline lookup yields CDR1 SGHTA and CDR2 FQGNSA. The CDR3 length is 15 residues. In DNA, the CDR3 is TGTGCCAGCAGTTTACCGACTAGCGGGACCAACGAGCAGTACTTC. The encoded protein is CASSLPTSGTNEQYF.

This chain connects TRBV28 to TRBJ2-7; D is perhaps TRBD1 (5 bases). This CDR3 is 12 amino acids long. Germline loops: CDR1 MDHEN, CDR2 SYDVKM. The V and J ends lost 3 bases and 5 bases respectively, with 8 bases between them. The CDR3 reads CASSFQTDEQYF. Here the CDR3 DNA reads TGTGCCAGCAGTTTCCAGACAGACGAGCAGTACTTC. The full variable domain, rest sourced from reference TRBV28 and TRBJ2-7, is DVKVTQSSRYLVKRTGEKVFLECVQDMDHENMFWYRQDPGLGLRLIYFSYDVKMKEKGDIPEGYSVSREKKERFSLILESASTNQTSMYLCASSFQTDEQYFGPGTRLTVT.

The chain combines TRBV6-5 with TRBJ1-5; TRBD1 matches at 8 bases. Per the germline V gene, CDR1 is MNHEY and CDR2 is SVGAGI. After removal of 2 bases from V and 5 bases from J, the junction contained 2 bases not matched to a gene. CDR3 length equals 14 residues. The CDR3 nucleotides read TGTGCCAGCAGTTACAGACAGGGGCATCAGCCCCAGCATTTT. Amino acid sequence: CASSYRQGHQPQHF.

The chain is built from TRBV7-2 and TRBJ2-1; tentatively, D is TRBD2 (5 bases). Trimming pared 5 bases from V and 3 bases from J, leaving 8 bases between. This CDR3 comprises 13 residues. Germline assignment: CDR1 SGHTA and CDR2 FQGNSA. CDR3 in amino acids: CASSRDHYNEQFF. CDR3 nucleotide sequence: TGTGCCAGCAGCCGGGATCACTACAATGAGCAGTTCTTC.

The chain couples TRBV5-1 to TRBJ2-3, with TRBD2 matching over 11 bases. Germline values: CDR1 SGHRS, CDR2 YFSETQ. CDR3 length equals 16 residues. J gave up 1 base and V 4 bases, and 5 bases lay outside the gene matches. The CDR3 spells CASSPSTSGGTDTQYF. The CDR3 DNA follows: TGCGCCAGCAGCCCCTCGACTAGCGGGGGCACAGATACGCAGTATTTT.

This sequence joins TRBV10-1 and TRBJ2-5, with 7 bases that match TRBD1. The CDR3 contains 13 residues. Germline V gives CDR1 WNHNN, CDR2 SYGVQD (reference sequence). The junction had 6 bases not matched to a gene; V was cut back by 6 bases and J by 5 bases. The CDR3 sequence: CASSKGQTETQYF. For the CDR3, the DNA is TGCGCCAGCAGCAAGGGACAGACTGAGACCCAGTACTTC.

The chain employs TRBV7-2 and TRBJ2-5; D is possibly TRBD2 (5 bases). V lost 0 bases and J 4 bases, leaving 9 bases between the germline ends. The CDR3 contains 14 residues. The germline V gene has CDR1 SGHTA and CDR2 FQGNSA. DNA of the CDR3: TGTGCCAGCAGCTTAGCGGGTGGAGGAGAGACCCAGTACTTC. Its translation is CASSLAGGGETQYF.

This clone was seen just once. This sequence joins TRBV28 and TRBJ1-4; 10 bases line up with TRBD1. Unmatched junction bases numbered 8, after V lost 6 bases and J lost 7 bases. The CDR3 has 15 amino acids. The V gene's germline CDR1 is MDHEN and CDR2 SYDVKM. The CDR3 loop is CASSSSGTGVEKLFF. The CDR3 DNA reads TGTGCCAGCAGCTCAAGCGGGACAGGGGTTGAAAAACTGTTTTTT. Full variable domain (outside the CDR3, taken from reference TRBV28 and TRBJ1-4): DVKVTQSSRYLVKRTGEKVFLECVQDMDHENMFWYRQDPGLGLRLIYFSYDVKMKEKGDIPEGYSVSREKKERFSLILESASTNQTSMYLCASSSSGTGVEKLFFGSGTQLSVL.

The chain combines TRBV18 with TRBJ2-2; a weak D match, TRBD1 (5 bases). The CDR3 is made up of 15 amino acids. V lost 2 bases and J 0 bases, leaving 7 bases between the germline ends. Germline CDR1 KGHSH, CDR2 LQKENI. CDR3 sequence reads: CASSPRTTNTGELFF. The CDR3 DNA reads TGTGCCAGCTCACCAAGGACAACGAACACCGGGGAGCTGTTTTTT.

The rearrangement joins TRBV28 to TRBJ2-2, with 7 nucleotides matching TRBD1. Germline loops: CDR1 MDHEN, CDR2 SYDVKM. This CDR3 is built from 16 residues. V shed 2 bases and J 7 bases; nucleotides not matched to a gene: 10. The CDR3: CASSLTTTGLVGELFF. In nucleotides, the CDR3 is TGTGCCAGCAGTTTAACTACGACAGGGTTGGTCGGGGAGCTGTTTTTT.

The chain links TRBV7-3 to TRBJ2-3, with no clear D. Trimming cost V 3 bases and J 4 bases, with 2 bases left between them. The germline V gene has CDR1 SGHTA and CDR2 FQGTGA. The CDR3 has 11 amino acids. CDR3 sequence: CASSFADTQYF. The CDR3 DNA reads TGTGCCAGCAGCTTCGCAGATACGCAGTATTTT.